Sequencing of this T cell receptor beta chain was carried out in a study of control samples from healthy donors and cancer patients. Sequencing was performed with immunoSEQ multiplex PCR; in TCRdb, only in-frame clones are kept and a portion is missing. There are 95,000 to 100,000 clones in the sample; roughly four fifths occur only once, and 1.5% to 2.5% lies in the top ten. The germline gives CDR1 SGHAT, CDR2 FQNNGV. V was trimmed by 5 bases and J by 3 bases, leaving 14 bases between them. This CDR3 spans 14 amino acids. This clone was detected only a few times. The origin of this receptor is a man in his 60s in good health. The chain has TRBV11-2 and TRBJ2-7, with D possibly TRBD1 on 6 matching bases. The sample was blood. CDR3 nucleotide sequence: TGTGCCAGCAGCCACATTGGACAGTTCTACGAGCAGTACTTC. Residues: CASSHIGQFYEQYF.